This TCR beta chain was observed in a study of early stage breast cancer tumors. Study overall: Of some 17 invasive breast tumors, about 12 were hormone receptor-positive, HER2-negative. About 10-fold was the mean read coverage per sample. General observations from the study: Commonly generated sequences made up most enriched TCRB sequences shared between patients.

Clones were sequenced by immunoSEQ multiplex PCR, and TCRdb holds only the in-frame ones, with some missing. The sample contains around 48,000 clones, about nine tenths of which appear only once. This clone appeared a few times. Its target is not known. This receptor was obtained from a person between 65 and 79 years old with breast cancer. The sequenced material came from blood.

The CDR3 bases are TGTGCCAGCAGCTTGACCGGGGACAATCAGCCCCAGCATTTT. Protein sequence: CASSLTGDNQPQHF. V gene TRBV7-3 combines with J gene TRBJ1-5; D uncertain. Per germline, CDR1 SGHTA and CDR2 FQGTGA. CDR3 length: 14 amino acids. The V and J ends lost 3 bases and 3 bases respectively, with 9 bases between them.